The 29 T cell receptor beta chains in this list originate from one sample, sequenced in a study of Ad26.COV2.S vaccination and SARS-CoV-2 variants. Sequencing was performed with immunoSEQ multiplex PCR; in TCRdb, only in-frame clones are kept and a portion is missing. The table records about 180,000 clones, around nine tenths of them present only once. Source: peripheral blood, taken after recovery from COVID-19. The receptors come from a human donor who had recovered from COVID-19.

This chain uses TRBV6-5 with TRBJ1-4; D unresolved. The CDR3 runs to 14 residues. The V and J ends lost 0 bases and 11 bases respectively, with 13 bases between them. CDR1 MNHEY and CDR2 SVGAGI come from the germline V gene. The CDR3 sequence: CASSYSGGDGKLFF. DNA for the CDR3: TGTGCCAGCAGTTACTCGGGCGGGGATGGGAAACTGTTTTTT.

The CDR3 DNA follows: TGTGCCAGCAGTTACATAGCCAGAAGCAATCAGCCCCAGCATTTT. Amino acids: CASSYIARSNQPQHF. The rearrangement uses TRBV6-6 and TRBJ1-5, with D hard to call. The germline CDR1 and CDR2 sequences are MNHNY and SVGAGI (reference sequence). This CDR3 region has 15 residues. V was cut by 2 bases and J by 1 base, with 9 bases left in between.

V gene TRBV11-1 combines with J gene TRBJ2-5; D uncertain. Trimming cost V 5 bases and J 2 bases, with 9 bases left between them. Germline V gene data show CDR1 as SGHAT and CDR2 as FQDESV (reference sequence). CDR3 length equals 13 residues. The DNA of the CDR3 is TGTGCCAGCAGCCGCAGCAGACAAGAGACCCAGTACTTC. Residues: CASSRSRQETQYF.

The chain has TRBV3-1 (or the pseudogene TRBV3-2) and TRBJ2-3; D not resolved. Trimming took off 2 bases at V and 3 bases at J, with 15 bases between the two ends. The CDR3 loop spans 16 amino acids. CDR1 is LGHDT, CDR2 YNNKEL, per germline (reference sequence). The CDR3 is CASSQTPWVRTDTQYF. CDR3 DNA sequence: TGTGCCAGCAGCCAAACCCCATGGGTGAGAACAGATACGCAGTATTTT.

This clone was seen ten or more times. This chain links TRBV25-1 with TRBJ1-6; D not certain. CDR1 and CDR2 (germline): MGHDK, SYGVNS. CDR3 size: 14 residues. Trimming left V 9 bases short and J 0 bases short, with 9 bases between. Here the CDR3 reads CASVGSSYNSPLHF. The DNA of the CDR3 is TGTGCCAGTGTAGGAAGCTCCTATAATTCACCCCTCCACTTT.

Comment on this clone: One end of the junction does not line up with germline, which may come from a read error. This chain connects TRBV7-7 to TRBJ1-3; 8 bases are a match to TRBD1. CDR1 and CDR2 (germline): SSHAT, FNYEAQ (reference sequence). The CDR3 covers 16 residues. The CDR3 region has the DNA TGTGCTAGCAGCCAGGGGGCGATTAACTCTGGAAACACCATATATTTT. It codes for CASSQGAINSGNTIYF.

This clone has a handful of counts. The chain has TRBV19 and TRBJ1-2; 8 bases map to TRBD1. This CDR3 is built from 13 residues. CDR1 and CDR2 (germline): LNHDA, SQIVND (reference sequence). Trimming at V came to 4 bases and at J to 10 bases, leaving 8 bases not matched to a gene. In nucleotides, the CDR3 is TGTGCCAGTAGTACGGGACAGGCAACACCCTACACCTTC. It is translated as CASSTGQATPYTF.

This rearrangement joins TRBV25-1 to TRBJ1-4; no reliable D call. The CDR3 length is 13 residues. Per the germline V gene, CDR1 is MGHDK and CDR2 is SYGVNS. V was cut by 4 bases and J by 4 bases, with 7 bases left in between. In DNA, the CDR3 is TGTGCCAGCAGTGGGCAGTTTAATGAAAAACTGTTTTTT. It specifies CASSGQFNEKLFF.

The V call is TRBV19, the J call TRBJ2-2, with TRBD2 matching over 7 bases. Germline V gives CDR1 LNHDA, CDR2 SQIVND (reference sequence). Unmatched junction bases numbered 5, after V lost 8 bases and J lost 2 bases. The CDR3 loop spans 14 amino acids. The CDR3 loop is CASRLAANTGELFF. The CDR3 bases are TGTGCCAGTCGTCTAGCGGCAAACACCGGGGAGCTGTTTTTT. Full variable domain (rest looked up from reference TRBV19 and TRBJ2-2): DGGITQSPKYLFRKEGQNVTLSCEQNLNHDAMYWYRQDPGQGLRLIYYSQIVNDFQKGDIAEGYSVSREKKESFPLTVTSAQKNPTAFYLCASRLAANTGELFFGEGSRLTVL.

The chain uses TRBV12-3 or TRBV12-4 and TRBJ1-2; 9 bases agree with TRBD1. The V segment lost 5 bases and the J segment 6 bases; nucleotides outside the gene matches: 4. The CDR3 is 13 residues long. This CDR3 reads CASSHGTGNGYTF. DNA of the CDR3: TGTGCCAGCAGTCATGGGACAGGGAATGGCTACACCTTC.

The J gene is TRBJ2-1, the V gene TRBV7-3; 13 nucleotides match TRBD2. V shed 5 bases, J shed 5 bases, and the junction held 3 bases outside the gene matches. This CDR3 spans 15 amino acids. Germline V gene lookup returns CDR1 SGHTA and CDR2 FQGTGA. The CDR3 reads CASSITSGRDNEQFF. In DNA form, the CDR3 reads TGTGCCAGCAGCATCACTAGCGGGAGGGACAATGAGCAGTTCTTC.

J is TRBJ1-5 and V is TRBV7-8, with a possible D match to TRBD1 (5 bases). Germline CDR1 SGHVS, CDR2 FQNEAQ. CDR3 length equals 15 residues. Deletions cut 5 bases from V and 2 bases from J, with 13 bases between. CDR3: CASSARGSGNQPQHF. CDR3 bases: TGTGCCAGCAGCGCGCGGGGGTCTGGCAATCAGCCCCAGCATTTT.

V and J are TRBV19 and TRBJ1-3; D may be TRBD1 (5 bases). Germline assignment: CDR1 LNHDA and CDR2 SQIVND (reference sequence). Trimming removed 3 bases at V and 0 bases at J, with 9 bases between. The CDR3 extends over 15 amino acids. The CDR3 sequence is CASSITGDSGNTIYF. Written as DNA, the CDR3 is TGTGCCAGTAGTATCACAGGAGACTCTGGAAACACCATATATTTT.

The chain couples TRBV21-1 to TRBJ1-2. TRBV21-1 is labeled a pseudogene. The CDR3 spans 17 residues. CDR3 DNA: TGTGCCAGCAGCAAGGAGAAAGGGACCAAAGCTAACTATGGCTACACCTTC. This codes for CASSKEKGTKANYGYTF.

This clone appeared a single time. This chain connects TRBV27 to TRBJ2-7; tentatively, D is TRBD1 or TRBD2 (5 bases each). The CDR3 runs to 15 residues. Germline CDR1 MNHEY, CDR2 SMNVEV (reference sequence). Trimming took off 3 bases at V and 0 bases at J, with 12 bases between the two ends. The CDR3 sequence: CASSFGTDSSYEQYF. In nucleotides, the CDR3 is TGTGCCAGCAGTTTCGGGACCGACAGCTCCTACGAGCAGTACTTC.

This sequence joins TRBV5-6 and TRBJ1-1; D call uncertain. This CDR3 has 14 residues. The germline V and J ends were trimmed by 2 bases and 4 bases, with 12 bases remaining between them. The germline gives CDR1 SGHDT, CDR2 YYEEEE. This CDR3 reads CASSFSPSGTEAFF. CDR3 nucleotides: TGTGCCAGCAGCTTTTCCCCGAGTGGCACTGAAGCTTTCTTT.

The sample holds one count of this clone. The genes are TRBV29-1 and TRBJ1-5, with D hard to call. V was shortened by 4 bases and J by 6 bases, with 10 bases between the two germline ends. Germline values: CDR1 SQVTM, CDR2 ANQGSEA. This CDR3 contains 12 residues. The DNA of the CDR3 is TGCAGCGTTGGGTCGGAGGGTCAGCCCCAGCATTTT. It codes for CSVGSEGQPQHF.

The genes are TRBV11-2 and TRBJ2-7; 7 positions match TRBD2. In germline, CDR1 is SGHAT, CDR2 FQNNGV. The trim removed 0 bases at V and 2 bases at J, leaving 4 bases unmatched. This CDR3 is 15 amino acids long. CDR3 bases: TGTGCCAGCAGCTTAGATAACGGGGGGACCTACGAGCAGTACTTC. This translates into CASSLDNGGTYEQYF.

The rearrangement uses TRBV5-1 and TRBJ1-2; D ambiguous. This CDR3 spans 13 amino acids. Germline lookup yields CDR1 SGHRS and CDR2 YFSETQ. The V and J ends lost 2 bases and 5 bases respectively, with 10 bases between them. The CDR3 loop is CASSLGQKYGYTF. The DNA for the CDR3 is TGCGCCAGCAGCTTAGGGCAAAAGTATGGCTACACCTTC.

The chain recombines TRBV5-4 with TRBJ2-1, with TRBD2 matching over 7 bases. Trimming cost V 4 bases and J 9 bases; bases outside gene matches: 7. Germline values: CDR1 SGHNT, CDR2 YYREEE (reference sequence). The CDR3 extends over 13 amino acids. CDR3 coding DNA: TGTGCCAGCAGCCCGCGGACTAGTGGTGAGCAGTTCTTC. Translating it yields CASSPRTSGEQFF.

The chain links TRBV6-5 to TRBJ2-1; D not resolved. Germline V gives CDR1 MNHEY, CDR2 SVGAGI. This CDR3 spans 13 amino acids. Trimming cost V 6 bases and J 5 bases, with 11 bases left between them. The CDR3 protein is CASSSQLDNEQFF. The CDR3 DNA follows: TGTGCCAGCAGCTCCCAACTGGACAATGAGCAGTTCTTC.

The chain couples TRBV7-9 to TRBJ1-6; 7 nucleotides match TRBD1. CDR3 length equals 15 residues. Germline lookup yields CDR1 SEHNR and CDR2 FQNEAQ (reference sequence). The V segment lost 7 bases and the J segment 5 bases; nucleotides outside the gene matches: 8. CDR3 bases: TGTGCCAGCACTGGCGGGACAGAGAATAATTCACCCCTCCACTTT. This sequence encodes CASTGGTENNSPLHF.

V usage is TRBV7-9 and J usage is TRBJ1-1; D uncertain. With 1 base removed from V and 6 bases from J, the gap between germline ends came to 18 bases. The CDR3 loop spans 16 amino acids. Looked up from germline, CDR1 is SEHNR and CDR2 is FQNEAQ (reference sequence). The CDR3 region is CASSLVPPVMMAEAFF. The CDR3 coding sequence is TGTGCCAGCAGCTTAGTTCCACCCGTGATGATGGCTGAAGCTTTCTTT. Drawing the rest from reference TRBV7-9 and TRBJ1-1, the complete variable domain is DTGVSQNPRHKITKRGQNVTFRCDPISEHNRLYWYRQTLGQGPEFLTYFQNEAQLEKSRLLSDRFSAERPKGSFSTLEIQRTEQGDSAMYLCASSLVPPVMMAEAFFGQGTRLTVV.

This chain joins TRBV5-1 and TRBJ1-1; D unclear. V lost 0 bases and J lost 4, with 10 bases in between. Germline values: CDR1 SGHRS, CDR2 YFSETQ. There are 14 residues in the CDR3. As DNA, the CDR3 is TGCGCCAGCAGCTTGGTGCAGGCACCCACTGAAGCTTTCTTT. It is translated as CASSLVQAPTEAFF.

The CDR3 loop reads CASSEQLGSYEQYF. CDR3 DNA sequence: TGTGCCAGCAGTGAACAGTTGGGCTCCTACGAGCAGTACTTC. J is TRBJ2-7 and V is TRBV6-1; no clear D. The CDR3 loop spans 14 amino acids. The V end lost 2 bases, the J end lost 0 bases, and 8 bases lay between the germline ends. The germline gives CDR1 MNHNS, CDR2 SASEGT.

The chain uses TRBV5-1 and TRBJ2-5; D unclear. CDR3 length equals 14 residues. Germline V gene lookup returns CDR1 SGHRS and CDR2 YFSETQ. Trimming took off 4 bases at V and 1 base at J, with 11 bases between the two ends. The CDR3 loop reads CASSPSSPQETQYF. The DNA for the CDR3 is TGCGCCAGCAGCCCATCTTCCCCCCAAGAGACCCAGTACTTC.

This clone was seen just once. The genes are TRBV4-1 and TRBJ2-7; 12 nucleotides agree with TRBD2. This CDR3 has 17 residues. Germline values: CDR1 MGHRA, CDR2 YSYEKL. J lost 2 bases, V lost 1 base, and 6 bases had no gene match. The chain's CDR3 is CASSQGFPSGRAYEQYF. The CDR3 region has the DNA TGCGCCAGCAGCCAAGGATTTCCTAGCGGGAGGGCCTACGAGCAGTACTTC.

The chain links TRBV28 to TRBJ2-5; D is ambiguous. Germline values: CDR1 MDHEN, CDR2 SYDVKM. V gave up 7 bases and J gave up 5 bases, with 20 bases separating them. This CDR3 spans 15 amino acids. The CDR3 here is CASTPSPLGWETQYF. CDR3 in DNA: TGTGCCAGCACCCCTTCCCCGTTGGGCTGGGAGACCCAGTACTTC.

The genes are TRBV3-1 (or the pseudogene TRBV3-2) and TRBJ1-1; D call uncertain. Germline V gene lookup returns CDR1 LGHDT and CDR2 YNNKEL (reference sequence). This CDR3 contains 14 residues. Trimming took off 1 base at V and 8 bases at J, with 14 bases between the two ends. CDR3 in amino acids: CASSQGGGIIEAFF. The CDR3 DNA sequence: TGTGCCAGCAGCCAAGGGGGAGGAATAATAGAAGCTTTCTTT.